Shown below are 14 T cell receptor beta chains from a single sample sequenced in a study of shared clonotypes between healthy human individuals. Libraries were prepared by immunoSEQ multiplex PCR; TCRdb keeps only in-frame clonotypes and omits some of them. The sample includes 1,400,000 or so clones, around 98.5% of them seen just once. The sequencing input was naive CD4+ T cells sorted from blood. Documented subset: CD45RA+ positively selected. These receptors were collected from a man aged 30 to 39 in good health.

As regards this clone: Other DNA sequences in this sample translate to the same CDR3. The chain carries TRBV5-4 and TRBJ2-7; a possible D gene is TRBD2 (6 bases). Germline-derived CDR1 and CDR2 are SGHNT and YYREEE (reference sequence). The CDR3 is made up of 13 amino acids. V lost 0 bases to trimming and J lost 3 bases, with 7 bases between them. CDR3 nucleotides: TGTGCCAGCAGCTTGGTCGGGGGCTACGAGCAGTACTTC. This encodes CASSLVGGYEQYF.

The J gene is TRBJ1-5, the V gene TRBV28; 10 nucleotides line up with TRBD1. The CDR3 extends over 17 amino acids. V shed 5 bases and J 2 bases; nucleotides not matched to a gene: 9. Per the germline V gene, CDR1 is MDHEN and CDR2 is SYDVKM. The CDR3 sequence is CASSPGQGLMGNQPQHF. In nucleotides, the CDR3 is TGTGCCAGCAGTCCGGGACAGGGGTTAATGGGCAATCAGCCCCAGCATTTT.

The chain is built from TRBV2 and TRBJ2-7; tentative D call: TRBD2 (5 bases). CDR1 is SNHLY and CDR2 is FYNNEI in the germline V gene. V was clipped by 2 bases and J by 2 bases, with 10 bases between them. The CDR3 runs to 14 residues. Here the CDR3 reads CASSEFGRPYEQYF. The CDR3 DNA follows: TGTGCCAGCAGTGAATTTGGGAGACCCTACGAGCAGTACTTC.

The chain is built from TRBV11-3 and TRBJ2-2, with unresolved D. V was trimmed by 0 bases and J by 9 bases, leaving 8 bases between them. CDR1 is SGHNT, CDR2 YENEEA, per germline. This CDR3 comprises 13 residues. The CDR3 coding sequence is TGTGCCAGCAGCTTAGATCCCTCTAGGGAGCTGTTTTTT. Translation gives CASSLDPSRELFF.

Points on this clone: Other DNA sequences in the sample encode the same CDR3. The CDR3: CASSLTGNEQFF. The DNA of the CDR3 is TGCGCCAGCAGCTTAACAGGGAATGAGCAGTTCTTC. The V gene is TRBV5-1, the J gene TRBJ2-1, with D possibly matching TRBD1 (6 bases). Germline V gene data show CDR1 as SGHRS and CDR2 as YFSETQ. Trimming shortened V by 2 bases and J by 7 bases, and 7 bases separated the two germline ends. The CDR3 sequence is 12 residues long.

This rearrangement joins TRBV7-9 to TRBJ1-2; D call uncertain. V lost 0 bases, J lost 4 bases, and 12 bases lay in between. The CDR3 spans 15 residues. Germline assignment: CDR1 SEHNR and CDR2 FQNEAQ (reference sequence). The CDR3 nucleotides are TGTGCCAGCAGCTTAGCGCGCCCCAAGGGCTATGGCTACACCTTC. This encodes CASSLARPKGYGYTF.

The chain joins TRBV2 to TRBJ1-1; D is uncertain. The CDR3 spans 11 residues. Germline loops: CDR1 SNHLY, CDR2 FYNNEI. Trimming took off 8 bases at V and 4 bases at J, with 8 bases between the two ends. CDR3 nucleotides: TGTGCCAGCCTCCTGGGCACTGAAGCTTTCTTT. The encoded protein is CASLLGTEAFF.

The V gene is TRBV11-3, the J gene TRBJ2-1; a possible D gene is TRBD2 (6 bases). This CDR3 region has 13 residues. Germline V gene data show CDR1 as SGHNT and CDR2 as YENEEA. Trimming removed 5 bases from V and 9 bases from J, with 14 bases in between. The CDR3 here is CASSPARRGEQFF. The CDR3 DNA reads TGTGCCAGCAGCCCAGCCCGGCGGGGTGAGCAGTTCTTC. The complete variable domain, with remaining parts taken from reference TRBV11-3 and TRBJ2-1, reads EAGVVQSPRYKIIEKKQPVAFWCNPISGHNTLYWYLQNLGQGPELLIRYENEEAVDDSQLPKDRFSAERLKGVDSTLKIQPAELGDSAVYLCASSPARRGEQFFGPGTRLTVL.

The chain employs TRBV5-8 and TRBJ2-7; the D is unclear. CDR1 is SGHTS and CDR2 is YDEGEE in the germline V gene. The CDR3 extends over 14 amino acids. Trimming pared 0 bases from V and 5 bases from J, leaving 12 bases between. The CDR3 loop is CASSLEGPVNEQYF. In DNA, the CDR3 is TGTGCCAGCAGCTTGGAAGGCCCGGTAAACGAGCAGTACTTC.

The V and J genes are TRBV28 and TRBJ2-2, with D tentatively TRBD2 (5 bases). Deletions cut 3 bases from V and 2 bases from J, with 10 bases between. The CDR3 loop spans 15 amino acids. The germline gives CDR1 MDHEN, CDR2 SYDVKM. CDR3 sequence (DNA): TGTGCCAGCAGTTTTGGTAGCGAAAACACCGGGGAGCTGTTTTTT. Translated, it gives CASSFGSENTGELFF.

The chain links TRBV7-2 to TRBJ2-3; D unclear. Trimming took 5 bases from V and 6 from J, leaving 9 bases between them. The length of the CDR3 is 12 residues. Looked up from germline, CDR1 is SGHTA and CDR2 is FQGNSA. The CDR3 coding sequence is TGTGCCAGCAGCCCCTATTGGGATACGCAGTATTTT. It specifies CASSPYWDTQYF.

The rearrangement uses TRBV28 and TRBJ2-6; 8 bases are shared with TRBD1. Looked up from germline, CDR1 is MDHEN and CDR2 is SYDVKM. J lost 0 bases, V lost 6 bases, and 10 bases had no gene match. The CDR3 length is 18 residues. CDR3 protein: CASSPDRGRGSGANVLTF. The CDR3 DNA is TGTGCCAGCAGCCCTGACAGGGGCCGGGGCTCTGGGGCCAACGTCCTGACTTTC.

The chain has TRBV28 and TRBJ2-7; D remains ambiguous. V was pared by 6 bases and J by 2 bases, with 11 bases between. Germline V CDR1 and CDR2: MDHEN, SYDVKM. The CDR3 has 13 amino acids. The CDR3, as DNA: TGTGCCAGCAGGAACAAGATCCCCTACGAGCAGTACTTC. Translating gives CASRNKIPYEQYF.

The chain couples TRBV28 to TRBJ2-1, with 11 bases identical to TRBD2. Germline assignment: CDR1 MDHEN and CDR2 SYDVKM. Trimming at V came to 8 bases and at J to 5 bases, leaving 14 bases not matched to a gene. The CDR3 totals 17 residues. The DNA for the CDR3 is TGTGCCAGCGCGGTCGGAGGTAGCGGGAGGGACGACAATGAGCAGTTCTTC. Its translation is CASAVGGSGRDDNEQFF.